The next 21 T cell receptor beta chains were all read from a single sample in a study of control samples from healthy donors and cancer patients. Here immunoSEQ multiplex PCR was the method, and the copy in TCRdb shows in-frame clones only, minus some. The sample contains around 86,000 clones, 85% to 90% of which appear only once. The sample comprised PBMCs. These receptors came from a woman aged 60-75 years with head and neck cancer.

The genes are TRBV5-8 and TRBJ2-2; TRBD1 aligns across 11 bases. CDR3 length: 17 residues. J lost 1 base, V lost 1 base, and 3 bases had no gene match. Germline V gives CDR1 SGHTS, CDR2 YDEGEE. CDR3 sequence (DNA): TGTGCCAGCAGCTTGACCGGGACAGGGGGGAACACCGGGGAGCTGTTTTTT. Translated, it gives CASSLTGTGGNTGELFF.

CDR3: CASSFGRNEKLFF. The CDR3 DNA sequence: TGTGCCAGCAGCTTCGGCAGAAATGAAAAACTGTTTTTT. The genes are TRBV5-6 and TRBJ1-4; no clear D. This CDR3 spans 13 amino acids. The V gene's germline CDR1 is SGHDT and CDR2 YYEEEE. Between the trimmed V and J ends, which lost 2 bases and 5 bases, there was a span of 7 bases.

The rearrangement links TRBV21-1 to TRBJ2-3; the DNA was not compared with TRBD2, the D call given in the table. TRBV21-1 is a pseudogene segment. The CDR3 runs 19 residues. CDR3 protein: CASRDSGGPGQSSTDTQYF. In nucleotides, the CDR3 is TGTGCCAGCAGAGACAGTGGAGGGCCAGGCCAGTCTAGCACAGATACGCAGTATTTT.

On this clone itself: Because the CDR3's place on the DNA is in doubt, the DNA is left out and the CDR3 is given as listed by TCRdb. V and J are TRBV3-1 (or the pseudogene TRBV3-2) and TRBJ1-3. The germline CDR1 and CDR2 sequences are LGHDT and YNNKEL (reference sequence). The CDR3 extends over 15 residues, inclusive of both ends. The CDR3: CASSLKATLGNTIYF.

The chain is built from TRBV6-2 or TRBV6-3 and TRBJ2-1; 8 nucleotides agree with TRBD2. Germline CDR1 and CDR2: MNHEY and SVGEGT. The V and J ends lost 0 bases and 8 bases, in that order; junction bases with no gene match: 15. The CDR3 covers 18 residues. The CDR3 reads CASSYSGSPAGVYDEQFF. The CDR3 DNA reads TGTGCCAGCAGTTACTCTGGATCCCCAGCGGGAGTCTATGATGAGCAGTTCTTC.

This clone was found once. The chain joins TRBV5-1 to TRBJ1-2; 9 nucleotides line up with TRBD1. Per the germline V gene, CDR1 is SGHRS and CDR2 is YFSETQ. V shed 4 bases, J shed 2 bases, and the junction held 3 bases outside the gene matches. The CDR3 length is 14 residues. In DNA form, the CDR3 reads TGCGCCAGCAGCAGCGGGACAGGGAACTATGGCTACACCTTC. Its translation is CASSSGTGNYGYTF.

The chain carries TRBV12-3 or TRBV12-4 and TRBJ2-1; TRBD2 agrees at 8 bases. The CDR3 is made up of 11 amino acids. V gave up 7 bases and J gave up 9 bases; unmatched junction bases: 2. The CDR3 reads CASKTSGEQFF. CDR3 bases: TGTGCCAGCAAAACTAGCGGTGAGCAGTTCTTC.

The DNA of the CDR3 is TGTGCCAGCAGGACAGAACCCGGTCAGCCCCAGCATTTT. Amino acids: CASRTEPGQPQHF. The rearrangement joins TRBV6-5 to TRBJ1-5, with D tentatively TRBD1 (5 bases). Germline-derived CDR1 and CDR2 are MNHEY and SVGAGI. This CDR3 is 13 amino acids long. V was pared by 6 bases and J by 6 bases, with 12 bases between.

This chain links TRBV9 with TRBJ2-2, with 8 bases fitting TRBD2. Germline loops: CDR1 SGDLS, CDR2 YYNGEE. The CDR3 sequence is 18 residues long. V lost 1 base to trimming and J lost 4 bases; unmatched junction nucleotides: 12. The CDR3 sequence: CASSVYDTGLVGTGELFF. Here the CDR3 DNA reads TGTGCCAGCAGCGTATATGATACGGGACTAGTAGGCACCGGGGAGCTGTTTTTT.

The chain links TRBV2 to TRBJ1-5, with D possibly being TRBD1 (6 bases). V dropped 2 bases and J dropped 8 bases, with 13 bases sitting between them. Looked up from germline, CDR1 is SNHLY and CDR2 is FYNNEI. This CDR3 has 14 residues. CDR3 region: CASSEWGASEPQHF. As DNA, the CDR3 is TGTGCCAGCAGTGAATGGGGGGCGTCAGAGCCCCAGCATTTT.

The chain joins TRBV15 to TRBJ2-7; perhaps TRBD1 as D (5 bases). Germline-derived CDR1 and CDR2 are LNHNV and YYDKDF (reference sequence). CDR3 length: 14 amino acids. V dropped 1 base and J dropped 2 bases, with 9 bases sitting between them. CDR3 residues: CATSRADRTYEQYF. The CDR3 DNA sequence: TGTGCCACCAGCAGAGCCGACAGAACCTACGAGCAGTACTTC.

The J gene is TRBJ1-4, the V gene TRBV5-8; D uncertain. The CDR3 spans 14 residues. Per the germline V gene, CDR1 is SGHTS and CDR2 is YDEGEE. Trimming removed 2 bases from V and 0 bases from J, with 5 bases in between. CDR3 sequence: CASSFRATNEKLFF. The CDR3 coding sequence is TGTGCCAGCAGCTTTAGGGCAACTAATGAAAAACTGTTTTTT.

This chain links TRBV11-2 with TRBJ1-2; TRBD1 agrees at 9 bases. V shed 5 bases, J shed 4 bases, and the junction held 5 bases outside the gene matches. This CDR3 has 14 residues. Germline loops: CDR1 SGHAT, CDR2 FQNNGV. CDR3 bases: TGTGCCAGCAGCCAAACAGGGGGCGGCTATGGCTACACCTTC. Translated: CASSQTGGGYGYTF.

Here the CDR3 DNA reads TGTGCCATCAGTGAGTCTTGGGGAATCGGGAATTCACCCCTCCACTTT. This sequence encodes CAISESWGIGNSPLHF. The rearrangement uses TRBV10-3 and TRBJ1-6; unclear D gene. Germline CDR1 reads ENHRY; CDR2 reads SYGVKD. The CDR3 has 16 amino acids. V lost 0 bases to trimming and J lost 7 bases, with 13 bases between them.

The rearrangement uses TRBV6-6 and TRBJ2-1; possibly TRBD1 for D (5 bases). The V and J ends lost 6 bases and 8 bases respectively, with 17 bases between them. This CDR3 comprises 14 residues. Germline assignment: CDR1 MNHNY and CDR2 SVGAGI (reference sequence). CDR3 sequence reads: CASRQKVGLDEQFF. DNA for the CDR3: TGTGCCAGCAGACAAAAGGTGGGGCTCGATGAGCAGTTCTTC.

The chain joins TRBV18 to TRBJ2-2; TRBD2 aligns across 10 bases. CDR3 length: 18 amino acids. Trimming took 3 bases from V and 6 from J; bases not matched to a gene: 13. The V gene's germline CDR1 is KGHSH and CDR2 LQKENI. The CDR3 region is CASSPRLAGEVGPGELFF. The CDR3 DNA is TGTGCCAGCTCACCGCGTCTAGCGGGAGAAGTGGGTCCCGGGGAGCTGTTTTTT.

This clone appeared a single time. The chain employs TRBV19 and TRBJ2-5; 11 bases fit TRBD1. Germline CDR1 and CDR2: LNHDA and SQIVND (reference sequence). CDR3 length equals 15 residues. The V segment lost 5 bases and the J segment 4 bases; nucleotides outside the gene matches: 6. DNA for the CDR3: TGTGCCAGTAGTGTATCGGGACAGGGGGGAGAGACCCAGTACTTC. It yields the protein CASSVSGQGGETQYF.

Points on this clone: The sample holds other DNA sequences that translate to the same CDR3. The chain uses TRBV29-1 and TRBJ2-1; maybe TRBD1 (5 bases). V shed 7 bases and J shed 0 bases, with 10 bases lying between them. The V gene's germline CDR1 is SQVTM and CDR2 ANQGSEA. This CDR3 comprises 13 residues. The DNA of the CDR3 is TGCAGCGCACGTGACAGCTCCTACAATGAGCAGTTCTTC. Translating it yields CSARDSSYNEQFF.

The chain is built from TRBV6-6 and TRBJ2-1; 8 positions agree with TRBD2. After removal of 4 bases from V and 1 base from J, the junction contained 6 bases not matched to a gene. The CDR3 consists of 16 residues. Germline V gene lookup returns CDR1 MNHNY and CDR2 SVGAGI (reference sequence). This chain's CDR3 is CASSSAGTSSYNEQFF. The CDR3 DNA reads as TGTGCCAGCAGTTCTGCCGGGACTAGTTCCTACAATGAGCAGTTCTTC.

The genes are TRBV6-1 and TRBJ1-3, with D possibly being TRBD1 (5 bases). Germline V gives CDR1 MNHNS, CDR2 SASEGT. Trimming took off 2 bases at V and 0 bases at J, with 14 bases between the two ends. The CDR3 spans 17 residues. The CDR3 protein is CASSELFGGSSGNTIYF. CDR3 in DNA: TGTGCCAGCAGTGAATTGTTTGGGGGGTCCTCTGGAAACACCATATATTTT.

The chain carries TRBV11-3 and TRBJ2-2, with D unclear. Germline V gives CDR1 SGHNT, CDR2 YENEEA. V was cut by 5 bases and J by 3 bases, with 10 bases left in between. This CDR3 region has 14 residues. Here the CDR3 reads CASSHRGYTGELFF. The CDR3 DNA is TGTGCCAGCAGCCACCGTGGCTACACCGGGGAGCTGTTTTTT.